This T cell receptor beta chain was retrieved from a study of shared clonotypes between healthy human individuals. This table comes from immunoSEQ multiplex PCR, and its TCRdb copy is limited to in-frame clones, with some not included. This sample has some 2 million clones; roughly 96% occur once, and the top ten carry approximately 0.13%. Sequences were obtained from naive CD4+ T cells sorted from blood. As for subset: CD45RA+ positively selected. The origin of this receptor is a man between 18 and 35 years old in good health.

CDR3 sequence: CASSPTASVSGNTIYF. CDR3 DNA sequence: TGTGCCAGCTCACCGACAGCCTCGGTCTCTGGAAACACCATATATTTT. The chain combines TRBV18 with TRBJ1-3; weak D call: TRBD1 (5 bases). Trimming cost V 3 bases and J 0 bases, with 12 bases left between them. CDR3 size: 16 residues. Germline CDR1 reads KGHSH; CDR2 reads LQKENI.